This T cell receptor beta chain was obtained from a study of control samples from healthy donors and cancer patients. The germline V gene encodes CDR1 LNHDA and CDR2 SQIVND (reference sequence). The ends were cut back, 2 bases at V and 10 bases at J, with 15 bases in the middle. The CDR3 runs to 15 residues. The assay was immunoSEQ multiplex PCR, and TCRdb's table has in-frame clones only and misses some. This sample has fewer than 200,000 clones, with around nine tenths found just once. This clonotype was sampled from a man aged 25-40 years in good health. The sample taken for sequencing was blood. This sequence joins TRBV19 and TRBJ1-6, with D unclear. CDR3 loop: CASSIKDSGTSPLHF. In DNA, the CDR3 is TGTGCCAGTAGTATAAAAGATAGCGGAACCTCACCCCTCCACTTT.